This entry lists 10 T cell receptor beta chains sequenced from one sample in a study of blood T cell repertoires in COVID-19. Data came from immunoSEQ multiplex PCR; TCRdb stores just in-frame clones and leaves some out. The table has roughly 150,000 clones, about 89% seen once. Sequencing was performed on peripheral blood. The receptor set was obtained from a man between 60 and 70 years old with acute or convalescent COVID-19.

The V call is TRBV27, the J call TRBJ2-7, with 9 bases matching TRBD1. The V gene end was trimmed by 3 bases and the J gene end by 3 bases; junction bases not matched to a gene: 6. The CDR3 is 15 amino acids. CDR1 is MNHEY, CDR2 SMNVEV, per germline (reference sequence). As DNA, the CDR3 is TGTGCCAGCAGTTTTGGGACAGGGTCCTTCTACGAGCAGTACTTC. Its translation is CASSFGTGSFYEQYF.

The genes are TRBV6-2 or TRBV6-3 and TRBJ1-6; maybe TRBD1 (5 bases). V was pared by 4 bases and J by 9 bases, with 13 bases between. Germline CDR1 MNHEY, CDR2 SVGEGT. The CDR3 length is 14 residues. The CDR3: CASSSGTRSSPLHF. The CDR3, as DNA: TGTGCCAGCAGTTCCGGGACTCGGAGTTCACCCCTCCACTTT.

The chain employs TRBV15 and TRBJ2-3; no reliable D call. The CDR3 contains 11 residues. Germline loops: CDR1 LNHNV, CDR2 YYDKDF (reference sequence). V lost 5 bases and J 6 bases, leaving 6 bases between the germline ends. CDR3 sequence reads: CATSSRDTQYF. In DNA form, the CDR3 reads TGTGCCACCAGCTCCCGGGATACGCAGTATTTT.

The chain has TRBV24-1 and TRBJ2-2; 7 bases line up with TRBD1. With 2 bases clipped from V and 6 bases from J, the junction kept 11 bases outside the gene matches. Germline-derived CDR1 and CDR2 are KGHDR and SFDVKD. CDR3 size: 17 residues. CDR3 sequence reads: CATSDSHGQVGPGELFF. The DNA for the CDR3 is TGTGCCACCAGTGATTCCCATGGACAGGTGGGACCCGGGGAGCTGTTTTTT.

This chain links TRBV2 with TRBJ2-2; a weak D match, TRBD1 (5 bases). V was cut by 6 bases and J by 6 bases, with 20 bases left in between. This CDR3 spans 16 amino acids. Germline CDR1 is SNHLY and CDR2 is FYNNEI. The CDR3 is CASSARQKRGPGELFF. In DNA, the CDR3 is TGTGCCAGCAGCGCTCGACAGAAACGAGGTCCCGGGGAGCTGTTTTTT.

In this sample, this clone turned up once. The chain uses TRBV5-4 and TRBJ1-3; TRBD1 is a possible D gene (6 bases). Germline-derived CDR1 and CDR2 are SGHNT and YYREEE (reference sequence). The ends were cut back, 4 bases at V and 4 bases at J, with 15 bases in the middle. The CDR3 is made up of 15 amino acids. This chain's CDR3 is CASSPSGQLGNTIYF. The CDR3, as DNA: TGTGCCAGCAGCCCATCTGGACAGCTCGGAAACACCATATATTTT.

The V gene is TRBV2, the J gene TRBJ2-1; tentatively, D is TRBD1 (5 bases). This CDR3 comprises 13 residues. Looked up from germline, CDR1 is SNHLY and CDR2 is FYNNEI. The V and J ends lost 2 bases and 8 bases respectively, with 10 bases between them. Written as DNA, the CDR3 is TGTGCCAGCAGTGAATCAAGGGGCCATGAGCAGTTCTTC. This gives the protein CASSESRGHEQFF.

V usage is TRBV12-3 or TRBV12-4 and J usage is TRBJ1-1; 8 bases map to TRBD1. The J segment lost 5 bases and the V segment lost 6 bases, leaving 5 bases of the junction unmatched. The CDR3 consists of 13 residues. CDR3 bases: TGTGCCAGCAGCCGGACAGGGAGAACTGAAGCTTTCTTT. It translates to CASSRTGRTEAFF.

The CDR3 DNA reads as TGTGCCAGCAGCCGAGAAGTTGGCAGGGAGGAAGGCTACACCTTC. This gives the protein CASSREVGREEGYTF. The genes are TRBV7-9 and TRBJ1-2, with a tentative D call TRBD1 (5 bases). The V and J ends lost 5 bases and 8 bases respectively, with 21 bases between them. The CDR3 covers 15 residues. CDR1 and CDR2 from the germline V gene are SEHNR and FQNEAQ (reference sequence).

There are many counts of this clone. The gene calls are TRBV2 and TRBJ2-3; no definite D call. This CDR3 spans 13 amino acids. CDR1 SNHLY and CDR2 FYNNEI come from the germline V gene. V was pared by 2 bases and J by 2 bases, with 5 bases between. The CDR3 loop is CASSESITDTQYF. The CDR3 DNA reads as TGTGCCAGCAGTGAAAGCATCACAGATACGCAGTATTTT.